The rows below give T cell receptor beta chains drawn from one sample of a study of T cells in Graves' hyperthyroidism and ophthalmopathy. TCRdb used MiXCR to reprocess the multiplex PCR reads, holding one entry per CDR3 protein. The sample contains 600,000 to 850,000 distinct CDR3 sequences, approximately 18% of which appear only once. The sequencing sample was made of blood. The receptors derive from a woman aged 45-65 years with Graves' hyperthyroidism that later progressed to Graves' ophthalmopathy. The CDR3 runs from the conserved cysteine through the conserved F or W. D genes are given only for firm matches. A row's size may be missing; if present it is once, few, many or a size class.

abundance,d_gene,v_gene,j_gene,CDR3aa,CDR3nt
few,-,TRBV19,TRBJ1-1,CASIKQENTEAFF,TGTGCCAGTATCAAACAGGAGAACACTGAAGCTTTCTTT
-,-,TRBV10-2,TRBJ1-1,CASRPPLNTEAFF,TGCGCCAGTCGACCTCCATTGAACACTGAAGCTTTCTTT
many,TRBD1,TRBV7-2,TRBJ2-7,CASSWRQGRIPYEQYF,TGTGCCAGCAGCTGGCGACAGGGGCGGATACCCTACGAGCAGTACTTC
-,-,TRBV19,TRBJ2-3,CASSSLRAGSTDTQYF,TGTGCCAGTAGCTCACTAAGGGCAGGTTCAACAGATACGCAGTATTTT
-,-,TRBV19,TRBJ2-2,CASRKTGTALVGELFF,TGTGCCAGCAGGAAAACCGGGACCGCTTTAGTTGGGGAGCTGTTTTTT
many,-,TRBV3-1,TRBJ2-3,CASSQETRGDTQYF,TGTGCCAGCAGCCAAGAAACGCGTGGAGATACGCAGTATTTT
-,TRBD1,TRBV5-1,TRBJ2-1,CASSSGGIEQFF,TGCGCCAGCAGCTCAGGGGGAATTGAGCAGTTCTTC
-,TRBD1,TRBV19,TRBJ1-6,CACGDRGNSPLHF,TGTGCCTGCGGGGACAGGGGGAATTCACCCCTCCACTTT
many,TRBD1,TRBV7-9,TRBJ2-7,CASSPDRWSYEQYF,TGTGCCAGCAGCCCGGACAGGTGGTCCTACGAGCAGTACTTC
few,TRBD1,TRBV20-1,TRBJ2-2,CSVPGDRVQAGELFF,TGCAGTGTTCCAGGAGACAGGGTACAAGCCGGGGAGCTGTTTTTT
many,TRBD2,TRBV20-1,TRBJ2-1,CSASVAGGLPNEQFF,TGCAGTGCTAGCGTAGCGGGGGGGCTCCCCAATGAGCAGTTCTTC
many,-,TRBV5-1,TRBJ1-1,CASSLGPMRNTEAFF,TGCGCCAGCAGCTTGGGTCCGATGCGGAACACTGAAGCTTTCTTT
many,TRBD1,TRBV3-1,TRBJ1-2,CASSQADRGYFGYTF,TGTGCCAGCAGCCAAGCGGACAGGGGATATTTTGGCTACACCTTC
-,TRBD2,TRBV24-1,TRBJ2-3,CATSDSGLAGADTQYF,TGTGCCACCAGTGATTCCGGACTAGCTGGGGCAGATACGCAGTATTTT
few,TRBD1,TRBV12-3/TRBV12-4,TRBJ1-2,CASSLRQGVQGYTF,TGTGCCAGCAGTTTACGGCAGGGGGTACAGGGCTACACCTTC